This passage covers 18 T cell receptor beta chains from one sample sequenced in a study of beta chain features in type 1 diabetes (dated by TCRdb to the late 2010s). Broader findings and caveats from the paper: In all four CD4+ subsets, TCRB CDR3 length was moderately but significantly shorter in type 1 diabetes patients.

For these TCRs, the target antigens are not known. Library construction relied on the immunoSEQ multiplex PCR assay. All of the isolated RNA was reverse transcribed with the High Capacity cDNA Reverse Transcription Kit, so expressed TCRB transcripts were sequenced. Held by TCRdb, this immuneACCESS table contains in-frame sequences only and omits some clones. Under half of the omission traces to an unresolved V gene where checked; the cause of the rest is unknown. In this sample the table shows 280,000 or so clones, roughly 15% of which occur a single time. The top ten constitute about 0.014% of the sample. The specimen was naive CD4+ T cells from blood. The cell subset or site label, read with the paper, signifies: true naive CD4+ T cells. The receptor source for this set is a man between 18 and 29 years old with type 1 diabetes.

The chain is built from TRBV10-3 and TRBJ2-3, with 7 bases aligning to TRBD2. Trimming removed 4 bases from V and 5 bases from J; junction bases left unmatched: 15. Germline CDR1 is ENHRY and CDR2 is SYGVKD. The CDR3 is made up of 17 amino acids. The CDR3 reads CAISGSGDWSLGDTQYF. CDR3 DNA: TGTGCCATCAGTGGGAGCGGGGACTGGTCCCTCGGAGATACGCAGTATTTT.

The rearrangement links TRBV5-4 to TRBJ1-2; D perhaps matches TRBD1 (6 bases). Looked up from germline, CDR1 is SGHNT and CDR2 is YYREEE (reference sequence). CDR3 length equals 13 residues. The germline V and J ends were trimmed by 0 bases and 5 bases, with 8 bases remaining between them. The CDR3 loop reads CASSLEQGYGYTF. The DNA of the CDR3 is TGTGCCAGCAGCTTGGAACAGGGTTATGGCTACACCTTC.

This clone was detected a few times. The chain uses TRBV11-2 and TRBJ2-1, with 10 bases aligning to TRBD2. J was trimmed by 7 bases and V by 1 base; bases with no gene match: 10. The CDR3 totals 17 residues. The germline CDR1 and CDR2 sequences are SGHAT and FQNNGV. The DNA of the CDR3 is TGTGCCAGCAGCTTAGGCCCCCGGCTAGCGGGAGCAAATGAGCAGTTCTTC. Translating it yields CASSLGPRLAGANEQFF.

The rearrangement joins TRBV28 to TRBJ2-2, with 7 bases matching TRBD1. After removal of 6 bases from V and 3 bases from J, the junction contained 4 bases not matched to a gene. CDR1 MDHEN and CDR2 SYDVKM come from the germline V gene. The CDR3 is made up of 14 amino acids. This chain's CDR3 is CASSSGQDTGELFF. CDR3 nucleotide sequence: TGTGCCAGCAGCTCAGGACAGGACACCGGGGAGCTGTTTTTT.

CDR3 sequence: CASRTGRANVLTF. The CDR3 nucleotides are TGTGCCAGCAGAACTGGGCGGGCCAACGTCCTGACTTTC. This chain connects TRBV28 to TRBJ2-6, with D unresolved. The germline V gene encodes CDR1 MDHEN and CDR2 SYDVKM. Deletions cut 6 bases from V and 5 bases from J, with 8 bases between. The CDR3 is 13 amino acids.

The table lists this clone with a few counts. CDR3: CSVGRDRETNEQFF. CDR3 DNA: TGCAGCGTTGGCCGGGACAGGGAGACGAATGAGCAGTTCTTC. This chain uses TRBV29-1 with TRBJ2-1; TRBD1 aligns across 9 bases. The CDR3 totals 14 residues. Germline lookup yields CDR1 SQVTM and CDR2 ANQGSEA. The V and J ends lost 4 bases and 7 bases, in that order; junction bases with no gene match: 8.

Only a few counts were recorded for this clone. V and J are TRBV29-1 and TRBJ1-5; maybe TRBD1 (5 bases). The germline CDR1 and CDR2 sequences are SQVTM and ANQGSEA. CDR3 size: 14 residues. Trimming left V 4 bases short and J 4 bases short, with 14 bases between. CDR3 loop: CSVVRRVPNQPQHF. The CDR3 nucleotides read TGCAGCGTTGTTCGCAGGGTTCCAAATCAGCCCCAGCATTTT. Combining the CDR3 with reference TRBV29-1 and TRBJ1-5 gives the whole variable domain SAVISQKPSRDICQRGTSLTIQCQVDSQVTMMFWYRQQPGQSLTLIATANQGSEATYESGFVIDKFPISRPNLTFSTLTVSNMSPEDSSIYLCSVVRRVPNQPQHFGDGTRLSIL.

The J gene is TRBJ2-5, the V gene TRBV28; no definite D call. The CDR3 contains 12 residues. V lost 7 bases to trimming and J lost 2 bases, with 8 bases between them. In germline, CDR1 is MDHEN, CDR2 SYDVKM. DNA for the CDR3: TGTGCCAGCACCCACCTACAAGAGACCCAGTACTTC. Its protein is CASTHLQETQYF. Full variable domain (remainder filled in from reference TRBV28 and TRBJ2-5): DVKVTQSSRYLVKRTGEKVFLECVQDMDHENMFWYRQDPGLGLRLIYFSYDVKMKEKGDIPEGYSVSREKKERFSLILESASTNQTSMYLCASTHLQETQYFGPGTRLLVL.

This chain links TRBV5-1 with TRBJ2-7; D is perhaps TRBD1 (5 bases). This CDR3 is 13 amino acids long. Per germline, CDR1 SGHRS and CDR2 YFSETQ. V was clipped by 3 bases and J by 4 bases, with 11 bases between them. In nucleotides, the CDR3 is TGCGCCAGCAGCTCCCCAGGGCTATACGAGCAGTACTTC. Amino acid sequence: CASSSPGLYEQYF.

The chain is built from TRBV18 and TRBJ2-7; 8 positions match TRBD1. The CDR3 is 14 residues long. Germline CDR1 and CDR2: KGHSH and LQKENI. J gave up 4 bases and V 4 bases, and 6 bases lay outside the gene matches. The CDR3 is CASSLGRGRYEQYF. The CDR3 bases are TGTGCCAGCTCACTGGGCAGGGGGCGGTACGAGCAGTACTTC.

This clone turned up a few times. V is TRBV5-6 and J is TRBJ1-2, with 7 bases matching TRBD1. The germline V gene encodes CDR1 SGHDT and CDR2 YYEEEE. J gave up 3 bases and V 5 bases, and 4 bases lay outside the gene matches. The CDR3 covers 13 residues. Here the CDR3 reads CASRFDRDYGYTF. CDR3 DNA: TGTGCCAGCAGATTCGACAGGGACTATGGCTACACCTTC.

The chain combines TRBV6-5 with TRBJ2-3; D is ambiguous. The germline CDR1 and CDR2 sequences are MNHEY and SVGAGI. The CDR3 is 13 residues long. Trimming cost V 6 bases and J 1 base, with 8 bases left between them. The DNA for the CDR3 is TGTGCCAGCAGGAAACGGGGCACAGATACGCAGTATTTT. This translates into CASRKRGTDTQYF.

This clone was seen a few times. The chain recombines TRBV7-2 with TRBJ1-6; D not certain. The CDR3 consists of 12 residues. Per germline, CDR1 SGHTA and CDR2 FQGNSA. V was shortened by 4 bases and J by 11 bases, with 9 bases between the two germline ends. The CDR3 bases are TGTGCCAGCAGCTCCTCCAACACACCCCTCCACTTT. Its protein product is CASSSSNTPLHF.

The chain couples TRBV5-4 to TRBJ2-2; D unclear. There are 15 residues in the CDR3. V gave up 4 bases and J gave up 6 bases, with 16 bases separating them. Per the germline V gene, CDR1 is SGHNT and CDR2 is YYREEE (reference sequence). CDR3: CASSTSTNPAGELFF. The CDR3 nucleotides are TGTGCCAGCAGCACCTCTACTAATCCAGCCGGGGAGCTGTTTTTT.

The rearrangement joins TRBV5-1 to TRBJ1-1; unclear D gene. The CDR3 runs to 13 residues. Germline V gene data show CDR1 as SGHRS and CDR2 as YFSETQ. The germline V and J ends were trimmed by 4 bases and 1 base, with 8 bases remaining between them. The CDR3 loop is CASSQAKNTEAFF. Written as DNA, the CDR3 is TGCGCCAGCAGCCAAGCCAAGAACACTGAAGCTTTCTTT.

This rearrangement joins TRBV5-6 to TRBJ1-1; D unresolved. CDR1 and CDR2 (germline): SGHDT, YYEEEE. Trimming pared 4 bases from V and 11 bases from J, leaving 15 bases between. CDR3 length: 12 residues. In DNA form, the CDR3 reads TGTGCCAGCAGCCGGTGGGAGGGAATGGCTTTCTTT. Translation: CASSRWEGMAFF.

V is TRBV6-4 and J is TRBJ2-3, with D hard to call. The V end was cut by 5 bases, the J end by 5 bases, with 11 bases between. The CDR3 covers 13 residues. CDR1 MRHNA and CDR2 SNTAGT come from the germline V gene. The CDR3 region has the DNA TGTGCCAGCAGTTCTAGACCGGGAGATACGCAGTATTTT. Translation: CASSSRPGDTQYF.

This chain connects TRBV5-1 to TRBJ2-5; D unresolved. The germline gives CDR1 SGHRS, CDR2 YFSETQ. The length of the CDR3 is 12 residues. Deletions cut 5 bases from V and 5 bases from J, with 10 bases between. The CDR3 protein is CASRAARETQYF. In DNA form, the CDR3 reads TGCGCCAGCAGGGCGGCTCGGGAGACCCAGTACTTC.